Listed below are T cell receptor beta chains from one sample, sequenced in a study of cytotoxic CD8 clonotypes in ibrutinib-treated CLL. Sequencing was performed with immunoSEQ multiplex PCR; in TCRdb, only in-frame clones are kept and a portion is missing. The profile covers approximately 70,000 clones, with around 82% appearing a single time and roughly 7.7% taken by the ten largest. Sequenced material: PBMCs, taken at disease progression, from a patient treated with ibrutinib. The receptor source for this set is a human donor with chronic lymphocytic leukemia. Both conserved end residues are part of each CDR3. The D gene is left open where the match is weak. Size values are once, few and many counts, or a class for expanded clones, and some rows have none.

V	J	size	D	DNA	CDR3
TRBV7-6	TRBJ1-6	NA	TRBD1	TGTGCCAGCAGCGCAGGGGGCTACTATAATTCACCCCTCCACTTT	CASSAGGYYNSPLHF
TRBV30	TRBJ2-1	NA	TRBD2	TGTGCCTGGAGTGGAGCGGGAGTCATGGGGAATGAGCAGTTCTTC	CAWSGAGVMGNEQFF
TRBV10-1	TRBJ1-5	few	NA	TGCGCCAGCAGTGACGCGGATCAGCCCCAGCATTTT	CASSDADQPQHF
TRBV7-9	TRBJ2-3	NA	NA	TGTGCCAGCAGCTTAGTTACCACAGATACGCAGTATTTT	CASSLVTTDTQYF
TRBV6-1	TRBJ2-2	NA	TRBD1	TGTGCCAGCACATTACAGGGGACCGGGGAGCTGTTTTTT	CASTLQGTGELFF
TRBV6-1	TRBJ2-7	NA	TRBD2	TGTGCCAGCAGTGGGACTAGCGGGGGCTACGAGCAGTACTTC	CASSGTSGGYEQYF
TRBV27	TRBJ1-2	NA	NA	TGTGCCAGCAGTTCCCAGAGCTTTGGGGGCTACACCTTC	CASSSQSFGGYTF
TRBV5-1	TRBJ2-5	NA	NA	TGCGCCAGCAGCTTGGCCGAGTTGCCAAGGACCCAGTACTTC	CASSLAELPRTQYF
TRBV7-8	TRBJ2-7	NA	NA	TGTGCCAGCAGCGGAATCTACGAGCAGTACTTC	CASSGIYEQYF
TRBV10-3	TRBJ2-1	NA	NA	TGTGCCATCAGTGAGTCGGCAGGGTACAATGAGCAGTTCTTC	CAISESAGYNEQFF
TRBV6-1	TRBJ1-3	NA	NA	TGTGCCAGCAGTGAGGGCAGCATACCTGGAAACACCATATATTTT	CASSEGSIPGNTIYF
TRBV27	TRBJ1-5	few	NA	TGTGCCAGCAGTGGTTGGGGTGATCAGCCCCAGCATTTT	CASSGWGDQPQHF
TRBV4-1	TRBJ1-2	NA	NA	TGCGCCAGCAGCCTATACGAGAGCTATGGCTACACCTTC	CASSLYESYGYTF
TRBV7-9	TRBJ2-5	NA	TRBD2	TGTGCCAGCAGCTTAGGGCGGGGGGAGACCCAGTACTTC	CASSLGRGETQYF
TRBV4-2	TRBJ2-1	NA	NA	TGTGCCAGCAGCCAAGATTTTAGGGCAGGCGATGAGCAGTTCTTC	CASSQDFRAGDEQFF
TRBV5-1	TRBJ2-1	once	TRBD2	TGCGCCAGCAGCGATCCCCTAGCGGGAGAAGTTCGGCAGTTCTTC	CASSDPLAGEVRQFF
TRBV14	TRBJ1-6	NA	NA	TGTGCCAGCAGCCAACGGGCGGGGTATAATTCACCCCTCCACTTT	CASSQRAGYNSPLHF
TRBV11-2	TRBJ2-2	NA	NA	TGTGCCAGCAGCTTAGCGGGGAGCACCACCGGGGAGCTGTTTTTT	CASSLAGSTTGELFF
TRBV30	TRBJ1-1	few	TRBD1	TGTGCCTCCGAGTGGGGACAGGAAGCTTTCTTT	CASEWGQEAFF
TRBV29-1	TRBJ2-5	NA	TRBD2	TGCAGCGTTCTCAGACTAGCGGGGGGATCAGAGACCCAGTACTTC	CSVLRLAGGSETQYF
TRBV27	TRBJ1-1	NA	NA	TGTGCCAGCAGTTTGGGGTGGAACACTGAAGCTTTCTTT	CASSLGWNTEAFF
TRBV4-1	TRBJ2-5	NA	TRBD1	TGCGCCAGCAGCTGGACAGGGGGAGAGACCCAGTACTTC	CASSWTGGETQYF
TRBV9	TRBJ1-2	NA	NA	TGTGCCAGCAGCGTAGTAGGGGGGCATGGCTACACCTTC	CASSVVGGHGYTF
TRBV19	TRBJ2-3	few	NA	TGTGCCAGTAGTCCCGGGCCGGGCACAGATACGCAGTATTTT	CASSPGPGTDTQYF
TRBV9	TRBJ2-3	NA	NA	TGTGCCAGCACTCGACTAAGGTCGGATACGCAGTATTTT	CASTRLRSDTQYF
TRBV5-1	TRBJ1-4	once	NA	TGCGCCAGCAGCTTGGCGGGGGATTTCGAACTGTTTTTT	CASSLAGDFELFF
TRBV5-6	TRBJ2-3	NA	NA	TGTGCCAGCACCGGCCCTTTACCCGTGGGAGATACGCAGTATTTT	CASTGPLPVGDTQYF
TRBV4-1	TRBJ2-2	NA	NA	TGCGCCAGCAGCCAAGATAGAATCGGGGAGCTGTTTTTT	CASSQDRIGELFF
TRBV6-5	TRBJ1-1	NA	NA	TGTGCCAGCAGTTACCTTCGAAACACTGAAGCTTTCTTT	CASSYLRNTEAFF
TRBV4-1	TRBJ2-3	NA	NA	TGCGCCAGCAGCCAACAGGGCACAGATACGCAGTATTTT	CASSQQGTDTQYF
TRBV6-5	TRBJ1-2	once	NA	TGTGCCAGCAGTTACTCCAAGACACGGAAGAACTATGGCTACACCTTC	CASSYSKTRKNYGYTF
TRBV14	TRBJ1-5	NA	TRBD1	TGTGCCAGCAGCCGCGACAGGGGACAGCCCCAGCATTTT	CASSRDRGQPQHF
TRBV28	TRBJ1-1	NA	NA	TGTGCCAGCAGTTTAGCCGGGGAAGGGAGCACTGAAGCTTTCTTT	CASSLAGEGSTEAFF
TRBV27	TRBJ1-2	NA	TRBD1	TGTGCCAGCAGTACGGAACAGGGGAACTATGGCTACACCTTC	CASSTEQGNYGYTF
TRBV6-1	TRBJ2-7	NA	NA	TGTGCCAGCACCGGACTACTAGCAACCTACGAGCAGTACTTC	CASTGLLATYEQYF
TRBV28	TRBJ2-1	NA	TRBD1	TGTGCCAGCGCCGCCCTCGATTACAGGGGGCCGAATTACAATGAGCAGTTCTTC	CASAALDYRGPNYNEQFF
TRBV15	TRBJ1-1	NA	NA	TGTGCCACCAGCAGAGATCATTTTCCAGGGGCCACTGAAGCTTTCTTT	CATSRDHFPGATEAFF
TRBV7-3	TRBJ2-7	few	NA	TGTGCCAGCAGCCGGATCCACGAGCAGTACTTC	CASSRIHEQYF
TRBV28	TRBJ2-2	once	NA	TGTGCCAGCAGTTTAGTAGACTGGGCCGGGGAGCTGTTTTTT	CASSLVDWAGELFF
TRBV1	TRBJ2-3	NA	NA	TGCACCAGCAGCCACCGACTAGCGGGAGCCTCAGATACGCAGTATTTT	CTSSHRLAGASDTQYF
TRBV4-1	TRBJ1-2	NA	TRBD1	TGCGCCAGCAGCCTCGGTTCAGGGGGGAACTATGGCTACACCTTC	CASSLGSGGNYGYTF
TRBV5-8	TRBJ2-7	NA	TRBD1	TGTGCCAGCAGCGCAAGACAGGGGCCCTACGAGCAGTACTTC	CASSARQGPYEQYF
TRBV7-8	TRBJ2-2	few	NA	TGTGCCAGCAGCTTAGGAGGGTGGGGCGGGGAGCTGTTTTTT	CASSLGGWGGELFF
TRBV11-3	TRBJ2-7	NA	TRBD2	TGTGCCAGCAGCTTCTCTAGCGGGCCAAACTACGAGCAGTACTTC	CASSFSSGPNYEQYF
TRBV4-2	TRBJ1-1	NA	TRBD1	TGTGCCAGCAGCCCGGAAACAGGGGGCAGGGGAGCTTTCTTT	CASSPETGGRGAFF